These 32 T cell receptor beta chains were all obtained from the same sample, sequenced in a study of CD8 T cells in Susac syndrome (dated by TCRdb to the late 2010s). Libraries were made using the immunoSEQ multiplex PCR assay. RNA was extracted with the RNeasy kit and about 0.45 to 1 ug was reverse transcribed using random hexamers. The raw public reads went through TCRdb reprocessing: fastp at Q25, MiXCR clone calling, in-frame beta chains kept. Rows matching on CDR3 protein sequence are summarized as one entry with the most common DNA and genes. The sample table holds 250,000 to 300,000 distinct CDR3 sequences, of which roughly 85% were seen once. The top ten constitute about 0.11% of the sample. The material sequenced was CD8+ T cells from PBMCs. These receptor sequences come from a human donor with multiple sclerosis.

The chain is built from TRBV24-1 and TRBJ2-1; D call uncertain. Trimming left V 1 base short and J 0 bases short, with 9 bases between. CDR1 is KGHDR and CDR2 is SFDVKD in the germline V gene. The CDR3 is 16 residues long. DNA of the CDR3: TGTGCCACCAGTGATTTAGATCGGAACTCCTACAATGAGCAGTTCTTC. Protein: CATSDLDRNSYNEQFF.

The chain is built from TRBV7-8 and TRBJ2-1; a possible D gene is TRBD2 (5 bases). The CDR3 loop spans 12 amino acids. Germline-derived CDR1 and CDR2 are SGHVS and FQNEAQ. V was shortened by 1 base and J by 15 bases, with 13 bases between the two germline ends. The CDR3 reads CASSLGRAAPFF. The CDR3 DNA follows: TGTGCCAGCAGCTTAGGGCGGGCAGCTCCGTTCTTC.

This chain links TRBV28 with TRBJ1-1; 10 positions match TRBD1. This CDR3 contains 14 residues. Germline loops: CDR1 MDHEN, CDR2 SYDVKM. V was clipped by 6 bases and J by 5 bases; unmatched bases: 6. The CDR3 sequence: CASRVGDRGTEAFF. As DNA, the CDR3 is TGTGCCAGCAGGGTCGGGGACAGGGGAACTGAAGCTTTCTTT.

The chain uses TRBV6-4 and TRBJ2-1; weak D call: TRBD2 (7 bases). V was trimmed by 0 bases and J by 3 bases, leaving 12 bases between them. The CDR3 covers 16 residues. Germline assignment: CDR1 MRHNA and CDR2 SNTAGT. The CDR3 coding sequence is TGTGCCAGCAGTGACTCTGGGGGCGGGAGCTACAATGAGCAGTTCTTC. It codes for CASSDSGGGSYNEQFF.

CDR3 residues: CASSERQGLNEQFF. The CDR3 bases are TGTGCCAGCAGCGAGAGACAGGGGCTGAATGAGCAGTTCTTC. The chain links TRBV14 to TRBJ2-1; TRBD1 agrees at 8 bases. The CDR3 is 14 amino acids. The V gene's germline CDR1 is SGHDN and CDR2 FVKESK. Trimming took 5 bases from V and 7 from J; bases not matched to a gene: 7. The whole variable domain, remainder taken from reference TRBV14 and TRBJ2-1, is EAGVTQFPSHSVIEKGQTVTLRCDPISGHDNLYWYRRVMGKEIKFLLHFVKESKQDESGMPNNRFLAERTGGTYSTLKVQPAELEDSGVYFCASSERQGLNEQFFGPGTRLTVL.

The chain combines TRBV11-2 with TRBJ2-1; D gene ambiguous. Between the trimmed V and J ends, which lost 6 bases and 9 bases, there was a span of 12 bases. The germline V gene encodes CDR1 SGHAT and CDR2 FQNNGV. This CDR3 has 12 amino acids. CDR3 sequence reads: CASRALWVEQFF. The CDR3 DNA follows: TGTGCCAGCAGGGCCCTGTGGGTTGAGCAGTTCTTC.

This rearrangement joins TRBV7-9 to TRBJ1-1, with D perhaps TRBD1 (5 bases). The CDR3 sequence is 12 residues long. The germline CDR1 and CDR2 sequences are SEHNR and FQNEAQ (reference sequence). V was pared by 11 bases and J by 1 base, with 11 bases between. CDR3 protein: CAGDVGNTEAFF. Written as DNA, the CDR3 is TGTGCCGGGGACGTGGGGAACACTGAAGCTTTCTTT.

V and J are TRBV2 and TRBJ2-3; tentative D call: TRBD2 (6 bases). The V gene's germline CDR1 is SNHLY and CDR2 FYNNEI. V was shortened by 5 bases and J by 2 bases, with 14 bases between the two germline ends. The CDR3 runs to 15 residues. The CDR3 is CASSRAGRPTDTQYF. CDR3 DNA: TGTGCCAGCAGTCGAGCGGGTCGGCCCACAGATACGCAGTATTTT.

CDR3 in amino acids: CASTPSGRSDTQYF. CDR3 bases: TGTGCCAGCACCCCTAGCGGGAGGTCAGATACGCAGTATTTT. This sequence joins TRBV9 and TRBJ2-3; TRBD2 aligns across 11 bases. Germline lookup yields CDR1 SGDLS and CDR2 YYNGEE. The CDR3 contains 14 residues. The ends lost 6 bases at V and 4 bases at J; junction bases unmatched: 4.

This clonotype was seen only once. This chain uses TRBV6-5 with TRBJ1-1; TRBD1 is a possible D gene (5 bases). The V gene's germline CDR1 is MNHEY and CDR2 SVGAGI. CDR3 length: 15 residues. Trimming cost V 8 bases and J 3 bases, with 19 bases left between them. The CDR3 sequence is CASLPLAGGYTEAFF. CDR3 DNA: TGTGCCAGCCTACCCCTGGCGGGGGGGTACACTGAAGCTTTCTTT.

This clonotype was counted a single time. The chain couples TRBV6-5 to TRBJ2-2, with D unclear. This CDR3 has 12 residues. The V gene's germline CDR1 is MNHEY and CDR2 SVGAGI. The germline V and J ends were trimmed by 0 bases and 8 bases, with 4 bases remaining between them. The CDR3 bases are TGTGCCAGCAGTTACTCGGGAGGGGAGCTGTTTTTT. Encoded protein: CASSYSGGELFF.

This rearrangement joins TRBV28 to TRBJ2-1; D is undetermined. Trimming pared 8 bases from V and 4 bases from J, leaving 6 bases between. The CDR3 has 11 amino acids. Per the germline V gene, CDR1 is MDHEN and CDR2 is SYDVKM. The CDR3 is CASETYNEQFF. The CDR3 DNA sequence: TGTGCCAGCGAGACGTACAATGAGCAGTTCTTC.

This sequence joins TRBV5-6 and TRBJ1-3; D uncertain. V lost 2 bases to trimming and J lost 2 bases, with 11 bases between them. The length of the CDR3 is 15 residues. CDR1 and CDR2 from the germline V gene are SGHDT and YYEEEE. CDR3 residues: CASSFERGTGNTIYF. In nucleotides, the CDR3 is TGTGCCAGCAGCTTTGAGAGAGGAACTGGAAACACCATATATTTT.

CDR3 region: CASSYRLDREGQQPQHF. The CDR3 nucleotides are TGTGCCAGCAGTTACCGTCTCGACAGGGAGGGCCAGCAGCCCCAGCATTTT. The chain joins TRBV6-5 to TRBJ1-5, with TRBD1 matching over 7 bases. J lost 7 bases, V lost 2 bases, and 14 bases had no gene match. In germline, CDR1 is MNHEY, CDR2 SVGAGI. This CDR3 has 17 amino acids.

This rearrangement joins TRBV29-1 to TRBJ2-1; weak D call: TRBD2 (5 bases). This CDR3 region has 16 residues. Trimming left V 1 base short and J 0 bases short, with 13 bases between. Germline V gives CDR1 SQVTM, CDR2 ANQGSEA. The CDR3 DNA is TGCAGCGTTGAAGGGCTAGTGACTACCTCCTACAATGAGCAGTTCTTC. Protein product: CSVEGLVTTSYNEQFF.

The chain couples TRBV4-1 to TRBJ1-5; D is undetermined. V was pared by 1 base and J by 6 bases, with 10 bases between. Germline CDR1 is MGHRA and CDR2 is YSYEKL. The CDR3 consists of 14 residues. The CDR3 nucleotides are TGCGCCAGCAGCCAAGTAGAAGGGAGTCAGCCCCAGCATTTT. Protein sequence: CASSQVEGSQPQHF.

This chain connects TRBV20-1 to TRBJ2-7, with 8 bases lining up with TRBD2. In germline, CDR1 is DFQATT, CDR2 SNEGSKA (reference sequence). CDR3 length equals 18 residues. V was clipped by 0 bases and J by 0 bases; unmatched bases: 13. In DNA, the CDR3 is TGCAGTGCTAGAGATCAATTCGAGCGGGAGACAAGCTCCTACGAGCAGTACTTC. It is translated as CSARDQFERETSSYEQYF.

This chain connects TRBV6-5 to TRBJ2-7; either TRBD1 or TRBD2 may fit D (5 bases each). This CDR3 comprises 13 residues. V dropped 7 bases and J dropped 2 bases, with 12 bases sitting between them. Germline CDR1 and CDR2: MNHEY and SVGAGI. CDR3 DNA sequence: TGTGCCAGCAATGCAGGGAGTCCCTACGAGCAGTACTTC. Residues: CASNAGSPYEQYF.

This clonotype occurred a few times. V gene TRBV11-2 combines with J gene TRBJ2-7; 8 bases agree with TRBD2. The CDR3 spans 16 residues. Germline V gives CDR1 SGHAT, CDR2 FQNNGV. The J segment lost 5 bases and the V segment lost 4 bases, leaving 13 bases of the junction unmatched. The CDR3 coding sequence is TGTGCCAGCAGCTCGCCGGGGGCTAGCGGGTTCCACGAGCAGTACTTC. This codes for CASSSPGASGFHEQYF.

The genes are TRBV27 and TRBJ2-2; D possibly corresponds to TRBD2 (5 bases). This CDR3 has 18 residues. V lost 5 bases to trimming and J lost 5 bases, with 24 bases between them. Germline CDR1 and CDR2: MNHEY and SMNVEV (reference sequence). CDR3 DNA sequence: TGTGCCAGCAGTCCTCACTCGACTATACGAAGGACGACCGGGGAGCTGTTTTTT. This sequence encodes CASSPHSTIRRTTGELFF.

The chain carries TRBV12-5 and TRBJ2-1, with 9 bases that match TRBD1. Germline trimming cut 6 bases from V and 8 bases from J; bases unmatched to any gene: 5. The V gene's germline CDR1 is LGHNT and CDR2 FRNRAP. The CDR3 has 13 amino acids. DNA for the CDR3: TGTGCTAGTGGGGAGGACAGGGGTTATGAGCAGTTCTTC. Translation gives CASGEDRGYEQFF.

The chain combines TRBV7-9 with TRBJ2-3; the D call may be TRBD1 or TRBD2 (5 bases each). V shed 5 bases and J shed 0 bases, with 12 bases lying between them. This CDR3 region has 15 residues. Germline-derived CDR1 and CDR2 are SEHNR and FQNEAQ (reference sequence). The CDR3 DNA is TGTGCCAGCAGCCCCGAGGGGCGCAGCACAGATACGCAGTATTTT. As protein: CASSPEGRSTDTQYF. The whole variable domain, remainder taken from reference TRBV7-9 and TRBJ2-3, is DTGVSQNPRHKITKRGQNVTFRCDPISEHNRLYWYRQTLGQGPEFLTYFQNEAQLEKSRLLSDRFSAERPKGSFSTLEIQRTEQGDSAMYLCASSPEGRSTDTQYFGPGTRLTVL.

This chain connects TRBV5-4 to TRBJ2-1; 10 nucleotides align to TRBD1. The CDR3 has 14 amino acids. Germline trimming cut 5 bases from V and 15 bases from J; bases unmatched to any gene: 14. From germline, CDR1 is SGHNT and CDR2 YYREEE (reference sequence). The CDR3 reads CASSLPGQGRSPFF. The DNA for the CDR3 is TGTGCCAGCAGTCTCCCGGGACAGGGGCGATCCCCGTTCTTC.

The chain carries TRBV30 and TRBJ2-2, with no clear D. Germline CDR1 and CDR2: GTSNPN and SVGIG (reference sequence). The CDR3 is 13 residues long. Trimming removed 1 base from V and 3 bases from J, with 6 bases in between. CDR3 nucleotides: TGTGCCTGGAGTGCCAAGTACACCGGGGAGCTGTTTTTT. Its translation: CAWSAKYTGELFF.

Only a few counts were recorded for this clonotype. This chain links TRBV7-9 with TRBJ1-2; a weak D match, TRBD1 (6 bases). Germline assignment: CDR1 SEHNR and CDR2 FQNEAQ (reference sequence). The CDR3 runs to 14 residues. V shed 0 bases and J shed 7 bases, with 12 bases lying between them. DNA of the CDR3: TGTGCCAGCAGCTTAGCCCCGACGACAGGTGGCTACACCTTC. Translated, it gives CASSLAPTTGGYTF. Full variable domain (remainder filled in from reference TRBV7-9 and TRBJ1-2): DTGVSQNPRHKITKRGQNVTFRCDPISEHNRLYWYRQTLGQGPEFLTYFQNEAQLEKSRLLSDRFSAERPKGSFSTLEIQRTEQGDSAMYLCASSLAPTTGGYTFGSGTRLTVV.

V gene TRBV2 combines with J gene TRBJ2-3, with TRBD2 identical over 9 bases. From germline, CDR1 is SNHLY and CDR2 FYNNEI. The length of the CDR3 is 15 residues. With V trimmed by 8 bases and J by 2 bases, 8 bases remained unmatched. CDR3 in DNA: TGTGCCAGCGGGCCGGCGGGAGGGCACACAGATACGCAGTATTTT. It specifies CASGPAGGHTDTQYF.

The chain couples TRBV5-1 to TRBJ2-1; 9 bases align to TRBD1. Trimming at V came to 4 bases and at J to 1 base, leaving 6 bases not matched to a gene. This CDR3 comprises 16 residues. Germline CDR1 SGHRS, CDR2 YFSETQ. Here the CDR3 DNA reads TGCGCCAGCAGCAATACCGGGACAGGGTCCTACAATGAGCAGTTCTTC. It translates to CASSNTGTGSYNEQFF.

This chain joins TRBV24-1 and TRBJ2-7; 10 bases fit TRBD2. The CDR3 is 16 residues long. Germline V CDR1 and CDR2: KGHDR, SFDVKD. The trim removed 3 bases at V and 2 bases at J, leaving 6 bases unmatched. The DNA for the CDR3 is TGTGCCACCAGTGATGATGGGACTAGCGCAACCTACGAGCAGTACTTC. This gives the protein CATSDDGTSATYEQYF.

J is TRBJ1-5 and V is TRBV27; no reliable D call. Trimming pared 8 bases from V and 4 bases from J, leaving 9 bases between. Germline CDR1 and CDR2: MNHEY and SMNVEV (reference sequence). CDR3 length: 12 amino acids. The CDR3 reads CASGRMNQPQHF. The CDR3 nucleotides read TGTGCCAGCGGACGCATGAATCAGCCCCAGCATTTT.

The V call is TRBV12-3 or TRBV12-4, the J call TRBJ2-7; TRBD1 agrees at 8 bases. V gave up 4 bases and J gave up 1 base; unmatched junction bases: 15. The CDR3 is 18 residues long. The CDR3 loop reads CASSSLLRTGRKSYEQYF. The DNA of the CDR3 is TGTGCCAGCAGTTCCCTACTTCGGACAGGGCGCAAATCCTACGAGCAGTACTTC.

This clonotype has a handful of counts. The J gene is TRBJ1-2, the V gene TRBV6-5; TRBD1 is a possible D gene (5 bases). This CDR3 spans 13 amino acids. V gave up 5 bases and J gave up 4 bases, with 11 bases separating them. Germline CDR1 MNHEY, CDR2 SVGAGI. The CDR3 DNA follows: TGTGCCAGCAGTCTGACAGTCGGCTATGGCTACACCTTC. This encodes CASSLTVGYGYTF.

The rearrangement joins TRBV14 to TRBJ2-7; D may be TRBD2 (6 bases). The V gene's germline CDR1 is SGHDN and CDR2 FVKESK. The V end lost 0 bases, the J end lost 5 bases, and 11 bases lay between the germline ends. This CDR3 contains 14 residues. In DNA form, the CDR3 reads TGTGCCAGCAGCCAAGATGTCGGGAGTCACGAGCAGTACTTC. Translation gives CASSQDVGSHEQYF.